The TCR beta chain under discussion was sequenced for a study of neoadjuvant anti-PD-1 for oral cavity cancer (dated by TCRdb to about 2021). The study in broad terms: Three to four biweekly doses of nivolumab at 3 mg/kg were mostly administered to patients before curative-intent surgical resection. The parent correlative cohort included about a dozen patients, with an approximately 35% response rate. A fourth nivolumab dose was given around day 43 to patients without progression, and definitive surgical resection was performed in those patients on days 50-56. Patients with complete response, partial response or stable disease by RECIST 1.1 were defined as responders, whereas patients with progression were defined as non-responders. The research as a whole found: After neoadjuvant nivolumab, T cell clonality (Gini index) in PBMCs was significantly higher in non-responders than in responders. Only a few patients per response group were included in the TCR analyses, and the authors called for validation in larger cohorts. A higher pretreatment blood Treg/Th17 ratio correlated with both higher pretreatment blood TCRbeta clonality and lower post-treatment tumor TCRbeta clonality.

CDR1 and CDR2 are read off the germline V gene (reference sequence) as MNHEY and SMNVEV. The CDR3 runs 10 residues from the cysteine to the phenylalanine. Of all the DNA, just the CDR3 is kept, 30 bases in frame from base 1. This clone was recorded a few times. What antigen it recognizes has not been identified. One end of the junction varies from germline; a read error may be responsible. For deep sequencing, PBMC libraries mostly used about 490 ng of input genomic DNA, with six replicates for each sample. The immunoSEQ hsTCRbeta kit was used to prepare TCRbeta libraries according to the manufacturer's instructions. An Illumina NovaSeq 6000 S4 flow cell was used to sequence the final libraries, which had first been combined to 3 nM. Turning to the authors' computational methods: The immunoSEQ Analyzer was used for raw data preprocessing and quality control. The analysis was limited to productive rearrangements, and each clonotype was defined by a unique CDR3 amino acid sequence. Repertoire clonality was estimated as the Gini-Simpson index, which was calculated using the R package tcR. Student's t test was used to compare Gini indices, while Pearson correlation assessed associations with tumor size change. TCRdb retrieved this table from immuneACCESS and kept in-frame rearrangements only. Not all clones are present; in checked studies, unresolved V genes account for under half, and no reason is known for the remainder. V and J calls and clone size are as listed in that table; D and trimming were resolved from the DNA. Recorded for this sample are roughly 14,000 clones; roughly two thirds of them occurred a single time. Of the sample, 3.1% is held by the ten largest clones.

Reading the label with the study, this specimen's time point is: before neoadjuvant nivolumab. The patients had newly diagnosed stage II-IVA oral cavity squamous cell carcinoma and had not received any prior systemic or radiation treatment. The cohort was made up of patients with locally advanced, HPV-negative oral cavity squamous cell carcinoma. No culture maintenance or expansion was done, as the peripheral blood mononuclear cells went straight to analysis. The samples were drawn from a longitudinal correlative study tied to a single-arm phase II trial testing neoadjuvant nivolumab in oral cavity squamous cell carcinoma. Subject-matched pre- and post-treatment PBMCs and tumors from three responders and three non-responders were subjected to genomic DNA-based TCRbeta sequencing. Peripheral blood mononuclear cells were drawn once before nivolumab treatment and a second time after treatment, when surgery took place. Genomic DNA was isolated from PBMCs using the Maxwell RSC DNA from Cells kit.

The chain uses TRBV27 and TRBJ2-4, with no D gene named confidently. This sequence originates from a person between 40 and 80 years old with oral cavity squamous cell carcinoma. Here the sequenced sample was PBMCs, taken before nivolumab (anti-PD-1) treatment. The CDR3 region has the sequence CASGLNIQYF. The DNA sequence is TGTGCCAGCGGTTTAAACATTCAGTACTTC.